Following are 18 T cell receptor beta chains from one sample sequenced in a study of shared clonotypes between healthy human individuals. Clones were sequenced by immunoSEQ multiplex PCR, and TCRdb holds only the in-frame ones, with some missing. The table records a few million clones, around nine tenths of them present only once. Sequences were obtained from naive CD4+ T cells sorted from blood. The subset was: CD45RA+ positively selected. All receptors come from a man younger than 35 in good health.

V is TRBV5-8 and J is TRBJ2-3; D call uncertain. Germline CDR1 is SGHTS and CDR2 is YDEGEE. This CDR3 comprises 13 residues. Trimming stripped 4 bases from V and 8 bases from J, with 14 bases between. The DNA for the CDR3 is TGTGCCAGCAGCCGAAACAGAGATGGTACGCAGTATTTT. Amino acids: CASSRNRDGTQYF.

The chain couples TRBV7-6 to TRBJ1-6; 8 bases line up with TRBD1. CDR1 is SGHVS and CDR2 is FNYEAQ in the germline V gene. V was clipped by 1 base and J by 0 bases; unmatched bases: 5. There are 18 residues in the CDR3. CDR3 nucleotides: TGTGCCAGCAGCTTAGGATGGACAGGGAGCTCCTATAATTCACCCCTCCACTTT. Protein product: CASSLGWTGSSYNSPLHF.

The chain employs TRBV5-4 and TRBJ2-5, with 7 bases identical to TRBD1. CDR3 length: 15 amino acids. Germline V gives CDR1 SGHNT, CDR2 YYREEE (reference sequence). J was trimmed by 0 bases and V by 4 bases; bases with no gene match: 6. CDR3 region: CASSVQGKDQETQYF. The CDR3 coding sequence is TGTGCCAGCAGCGTACAGGGGAAGGACCAAGAGACCCAGTACTTC.

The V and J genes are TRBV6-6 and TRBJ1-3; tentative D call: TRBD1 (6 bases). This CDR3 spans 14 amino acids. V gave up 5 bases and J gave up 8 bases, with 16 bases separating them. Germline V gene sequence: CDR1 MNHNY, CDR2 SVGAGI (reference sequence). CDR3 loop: CASSATGTSYTIYF. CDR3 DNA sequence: TGTGCCAGCAGTGCGACAGGAACTTCATACACCATATATTTT.

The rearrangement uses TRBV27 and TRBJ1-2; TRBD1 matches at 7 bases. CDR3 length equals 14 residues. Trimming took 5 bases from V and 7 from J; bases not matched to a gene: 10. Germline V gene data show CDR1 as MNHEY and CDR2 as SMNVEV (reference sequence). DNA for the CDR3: TGTGCCAGCAGTCAATTTAGACAGGGCCCTGGCTACACCTTC. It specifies CASSQFRQGPGYTF.

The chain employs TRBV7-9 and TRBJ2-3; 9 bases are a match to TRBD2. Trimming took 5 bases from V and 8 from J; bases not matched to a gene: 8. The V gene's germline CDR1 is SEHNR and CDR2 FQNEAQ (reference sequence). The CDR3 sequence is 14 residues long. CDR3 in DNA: TGTGCCAGCAGCCCTTGGCGGGAGGGCCTTACGCAGTATTTT. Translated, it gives CASSPWREGLTQYF.

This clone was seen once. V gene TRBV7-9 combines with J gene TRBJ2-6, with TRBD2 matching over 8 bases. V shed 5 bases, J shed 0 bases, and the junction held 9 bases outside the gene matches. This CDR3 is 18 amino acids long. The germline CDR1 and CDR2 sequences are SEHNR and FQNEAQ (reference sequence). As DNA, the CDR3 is TGTGCCAGCAGCCCTCTAGCGGGTACAATCTCTGGGGCCAACGTCCTGACTTTC. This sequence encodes CASSPLAGTISGANVLTF.

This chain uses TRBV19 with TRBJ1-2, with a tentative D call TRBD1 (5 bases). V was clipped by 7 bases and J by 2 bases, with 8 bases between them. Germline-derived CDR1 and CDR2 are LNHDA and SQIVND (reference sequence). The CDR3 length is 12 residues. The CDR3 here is CASTEGNYGYTF. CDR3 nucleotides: TGTGCCAGTACTGAGGGGAACTATGGCTACACCTTC.

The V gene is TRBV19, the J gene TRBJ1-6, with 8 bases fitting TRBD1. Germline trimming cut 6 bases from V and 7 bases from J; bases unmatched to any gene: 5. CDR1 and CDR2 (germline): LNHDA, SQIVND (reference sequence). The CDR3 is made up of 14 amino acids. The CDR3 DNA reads TGTGCCAGTAGGGGACAGGTCGGGAATTCACCCCTCCACTTT. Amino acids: CASRGQVGNSPLHF.

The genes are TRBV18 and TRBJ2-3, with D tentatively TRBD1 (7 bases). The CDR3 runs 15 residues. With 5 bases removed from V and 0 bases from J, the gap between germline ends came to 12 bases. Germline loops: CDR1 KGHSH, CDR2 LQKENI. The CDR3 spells CASSAGQTSTDTQYF. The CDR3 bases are TGTGCCAGCTCAGCGGGACAGACTAGCACAGATACGCAGTATTTT. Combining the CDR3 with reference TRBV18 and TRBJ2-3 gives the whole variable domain NAGVMQNPRHLVRRRGQEARLRCSPMKGHSHVYWYRQLPEEGLKFMVYLQKENIIDESGMPKERFSAEFPKEGPSILRIQQVVRGDSAAYFCASSAGQTSTDTQYFGPGTRLTVL.

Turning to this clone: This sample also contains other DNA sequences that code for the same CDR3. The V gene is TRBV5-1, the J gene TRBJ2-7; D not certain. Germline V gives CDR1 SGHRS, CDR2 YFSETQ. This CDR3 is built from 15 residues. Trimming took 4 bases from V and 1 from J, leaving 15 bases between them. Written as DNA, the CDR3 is TGCGCCAGCAGCCCTGTAGGCGGAAATTCCTACGAGCAGTACTTC. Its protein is CASSPVGGNSYEQYF. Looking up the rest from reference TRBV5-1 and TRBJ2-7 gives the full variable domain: KAGVTQTPRYLIKTRGQQVTLSCSPISGHRSVSWYQQTPGQGLQFLFEYFSETQRNKGNFPGRFSGRQFSNSRSEMNVSTLELGDSALYLCASSPVGGNSYEQYFGPGTRLTVT.

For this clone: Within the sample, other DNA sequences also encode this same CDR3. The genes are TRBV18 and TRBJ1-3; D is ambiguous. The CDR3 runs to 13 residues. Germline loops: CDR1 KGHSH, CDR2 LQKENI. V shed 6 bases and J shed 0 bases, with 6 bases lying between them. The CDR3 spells CASSRDSGNTIYF. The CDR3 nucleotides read TGTGCCAGCTCCCGGGACTCTGGAAACACCATATATTTT.

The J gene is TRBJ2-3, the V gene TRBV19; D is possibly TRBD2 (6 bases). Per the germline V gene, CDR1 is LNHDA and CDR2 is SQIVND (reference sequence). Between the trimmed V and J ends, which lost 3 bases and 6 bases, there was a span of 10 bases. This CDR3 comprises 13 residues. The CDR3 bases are TGTGCCAGTAGTATGCGGGGTGGCGATACGCAGTATTTT. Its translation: CASSMRGGDTQYF.

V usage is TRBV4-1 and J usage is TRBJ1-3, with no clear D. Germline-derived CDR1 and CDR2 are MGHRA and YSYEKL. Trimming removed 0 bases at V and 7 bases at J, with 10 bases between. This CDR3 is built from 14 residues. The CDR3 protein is CASSQDFRGNTIYF. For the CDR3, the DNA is TGCGCCAGCAGCCAAGATTTCCGAGGGAACACCATATATTTT.

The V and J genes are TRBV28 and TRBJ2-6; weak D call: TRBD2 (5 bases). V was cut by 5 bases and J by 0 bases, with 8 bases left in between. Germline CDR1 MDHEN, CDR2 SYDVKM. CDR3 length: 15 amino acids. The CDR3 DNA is TGTGCCAGCAGTCCAACTAGCTCTGGGGCCAACGTCCTGACTTTC. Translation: CASSPTSSGANVLTF.

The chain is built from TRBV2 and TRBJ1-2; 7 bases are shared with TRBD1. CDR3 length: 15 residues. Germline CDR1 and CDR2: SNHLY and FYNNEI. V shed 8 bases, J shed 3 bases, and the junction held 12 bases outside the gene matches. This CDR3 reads CASFSPGQSDYGYTF. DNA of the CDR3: TGTGCCAGCTTTAGCCCGGGACAGAGTGACTATGGCTACACCTTC.

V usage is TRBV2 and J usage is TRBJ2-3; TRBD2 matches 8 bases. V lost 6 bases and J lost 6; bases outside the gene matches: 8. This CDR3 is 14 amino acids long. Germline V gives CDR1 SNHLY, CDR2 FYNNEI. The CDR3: CASRVAGSRDTQYF. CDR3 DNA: TGTGCCAGCAGGGTAGCGGGATCGCGGGATACGCAGTATTTT.

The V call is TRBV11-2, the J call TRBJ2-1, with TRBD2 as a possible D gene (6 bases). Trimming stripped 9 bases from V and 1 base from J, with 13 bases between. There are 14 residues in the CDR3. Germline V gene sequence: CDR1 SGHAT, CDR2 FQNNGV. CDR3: CASDRGRSYNEQFF. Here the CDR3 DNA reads TGTGCCAGTGATCGGGGGAGGTCCTACAATGAGCAGTTCTTC. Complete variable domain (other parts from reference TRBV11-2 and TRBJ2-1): EAGVAQSPRYKIIEKRQSVAFWCNPISGHATLYWYQQILGQGPKLLIQFQNNGVVDDSQLPKDRFSAERLKGVDSTLKIQPAKLEDSAVYLCASDRGRSYNEQFFGPGTRLTVL.